Below are 20 T cell receptor beta chains sequenced from a single sample in a study of post-analysis software for immune sequencing data. Study findings and constraints: Controls showed lower frequencies than patients for five TRBV segments, and TRBV5-6, TRBV5-1 and TRBV20-1 were among these.

Unique-molecular-identifier-tagged TCR beta cDNA libraries were used. TCRdb re-analysed the PCR reads in MiXCR, keeping a single row per CDR3 protein. The table includes about 400,000 distinct CDR3 sequences, roughly 38% detected once. These receptors' targets are unknown. Material: blood. The receptors derive from a girl between 5 and 17 years old with multiple sclerosis.

This clonotype was detected once. The chain combines TRBV7-9 with TRBJ2-7; D unresolved. The germline V and J ends were trimmed by 2 bases and 2 bases, with 10 bases remaining between them. The CDR3 loop spans 14 amino acids. The germline CDR1 and CDR2 sequences are SEHNR and FQNEAQ (reference sequence). The CDR3 DNA reads as TGTGCCAGCAGCTTAAGTAACAGTCCCTACGAGCAGTACTTC. Protein: CASSLSNSPYEQYF.

The gene calls are TRBV7-8 and TRBJ2-5, with D possibly being TRBD1 (6 bases). Germline CDR1 SGHVS, CDR2 FQNEAQ. This CDR3 is 13 amino acids long. With 6 bases removed from V and 11 bases from J, the gap between germline ends came to 19 bases. CDR3 sequence (DNA): TGTGCCAGCAGATACAGGGTAGACAATGAGCAGTACTTC. Amino acids: CASRYRVDNEQYF. Supplemented by reference TRBV7-8 and TRBJ2-5, the full variable domain reads GAGVSQSPRYKVAKRGQDVALRCDPISGHVSLFWYQQALGQGPEFLTYFQNEAQLDKSGLPSDRFFAERPEGSVSTLKIQRTQQEDSAVYLCASRYRVDNEQYFGPGTRLLVL.

This clonotype showed up just a few times. The chain carries TRBV12-3 or TRBV12-4 and TRBJ2-3; D unclear. Trimming took 6 bases from V and 1 from J, leaving 11 bases between them. This CDR3 has 14 amino acids. The CDR3, as DNA: TGTGCCAGCAGCTTATTCAGCGGCACAGATACGCAGTATTTT. Translation: CASSLFSGTDTQYF.

The rearrangement joins TRBV24-1 to TRBJ2-1, with 7 positions matching TRBD2. Germline CDR1 is KGHDR and CDR2 is SFDVKD. The length of the CDR3 is 15 residues. V shed 5 bases and J 4 bases; nucleotides not matched to a gene: 7. CDR3: CATSVMLGGYNEQFF. The CDR3 coding sequence is TGTGCCACCAGTGTGATGCTCGGGGGGTACAATGAGCAGTTCTTC.

This chain connects TRBV9 to TRBJ2-1; a weak D match, TRBD1 (7 bases). The germline V gene encodes CDR1 SGDLS and CDR2 YYNGEE. Trimming cost V 2 bases and J 4 bases, with 19 bases left between them. CDR3 length equals 17 residues. This CDR3 reads CASSVASEGARYNEQFF. For the CDR3, the DNA is TGTGCCAGCAGCGTCGCTAGCGAGGGGGCAAGGTACAATGAGCAGTTCTTC. Complete variable domain (other parts from reference TRBV9 and TRBJ2-1): DSGVTQTPKHLITATGQRVTLRCSPRSGDLSVYWYQQSLDQGLQFLIQYYNGEERAKGNILERFSAQQFPDLHSELNLSSLELGDSALYFCASSVASEGARYNEQFFGPGTRLTVL.

This clonotype was recorded at least ten times. V and J are TRBV5-4 and TRBJ1-2; the D gene is possibly TRBD1 (6 bases). The V and J ends lost 3 bases and 6 bases respectively, with 12 bases between them. From germline, CDR1 is SGHNT and CDR2 YYREEE (reference sequence). This CDR3 is 13 amino acids long. The CDR3 region is CASSSQGKDGYTF. The DNA of the CDR3 is TGTGCCAGCAGCTCCCAGGGGAAGGATGGCTACACCTTC.

This chain's CDR3 is CASSLSLAPGGTEAFF. In DNA form, the CDR3 reads TGTGCCAGCAGTTTATCTTTGGCCCCAGGGGGCACTGAAGCTTTCTTT. The V gene is TRBV12-3 or TRBV12-4, the J gene TRBJ1-1; 7 bases fit TRBD1. The CDR3 contains 16 residues. After removal of 2 bases from V and 4 bases from J, the junction contained 10 bases not matched to a gene.

This rearrangement joins TRBV10-3 to TRBJ2-7; the D gene is possibly TRBD2 (6 bases). Germline V gene lookup returns CDR1 ENHRY and CDR2 SYGVKD. This CDR3 has 16 residues. The ends were cut back, 5 bases at V and 5 bases at J, with 22 bases in the middle. The CDR3 DNA is TGTGCCATCAGTCAGCCGGAGGCGGGGAGAAGCAACGAGCAGTACTTC. Translating it yields CAISQPEAGRSNEQYF.

This clonotype came up a few times. The rearrangement joins TRBV6-5 to TRBJ2-1; the D is unclear. The V gene lost 2 bases and the J gene lost 4 bases, with 6 bases spanning the gap. The CDR3 totals 13 residues. Germline CDR1 MNHEY, CDR2 SVGAGI. The CDR3 DNA follows: TGTGCCAGCAGTTACGGGCTGTACAATGAGCAGTTCTTC. Translating it yields CASSYGLYNEQFF.

The chain has TRBV7-2 and TRBJ1-1; D gene uncertain. The CDR3 contains 14 residues. Deletions cut 4 bases from V and 1 base from J, with 10 bases between. Germline V gene data show CDR1 as SGHTA and CDR2 as FQGNSA. The CDR3 region is CASSSHYPNTEAFF. Here the CDR3 DNA reads TGTGCCAGCAGCTCCCACTACCCGAACACTGAAGCTTTCTTT.

For this clonotype: The junction and the germline gene differ at one end; a read error may be behind it. The chain is built from TRBV6-5 and TRBJ2-5, with 7 bases fitting TRBD1. CDR3 length: 15 residues. Germline CDR1 and CDR2: MNHEY and SVGAGI. The DNA for the CDR3 is TGTGCCGGCAGTTACTCGAGCAGGGGGCAAGAGACCCAGTACTTC. Translated, it gives CAGSYSSRGQETQYF.

The table lists this clonotype with a count of one. V usage is TRBV7-9 and J usage is TRBJ1-6, with D possibly TRBD1 on 5 matching bases. There are 15 residues in the CDR3. Germline V gives CDR1 SEHNR, CDR2 FQNEAQ (reference sequence). Trimming left V 4 bases short and J 7 bases short, with 14 bases between. CDR3 sequence reads: CASSSGTTGNSPLHF. Here the CDR3 DNA reads TGTGCCAGCAGCTCGGGGACCACAGGCAATTCACCCCTCCACTTT.

The chain is built from TRBV10-3 and TRBJ2-1, with 11 bases lining up with TRBD2. The germline CDR1 and CDR2 sequences are ENHRY and SYGVKD. V was clipped by 2 bases and J by 7 bases; unmatched bases: 1. The CDR3 has 14 residues. CDR3 nucleotide sequence: TGTGCCATCAGTGAGCTAGCGGGGGGTAATGAGCAGTTCTTC. It translates to CAISELAGGNEQFF.

The chain joins TRBV5-1 to TRBJ2-1; 9 positions agree with TRBD1. The CDR3 loop spans 16 amino acids. Looked up from germline, CDR1 is SGHRS and CDR2 is YFSETQ. Trimming removed 2 bases from V and 4 bases from J; junction bases left unmatched: 7. CDR3: CASSFLAGTGYNEQFF. Written as DNA, the CDR3 is TGCGCCAGCAGCTTCCTAGCCGGGACAGGGTACAATGAGCAGTTCTTC.

This clonotype was picked up one time. This chain connects TRBV30 to TRBJ1-1, with D possibly being TRBD1 (6 bases). Trimming cost V 4 bases and J 5 bases, with 14 bases left between them. Per germline, CDR1 GTSNPN and CDR2 SVGIG (reference sequence). CDR3 length: 13 residues. CDR3 sequence: CAWTLTGRTEAFF. Here the CDR3 DNA reads TGTGCCTGGACCCTAACAGGGAGGACTGAAGCTTTCTTT.

This clonotype showed up just once. The chain employs TRBV29-1 and TRBJ1-2, with D perhaps TRBD1 (5 bases). The CDR3 is 13 residues long. V lost 5 bases, J lost 1 base, and 11 bases lay in between. The germline V gene has CDR1 SQVTM and CDR2 ANQGSEA. CDR3 sequence (DNA): TGCAGCGTTCAGGGAGCTCTTAACTATGGCTACACCTTC. Protein: CSVQGALNYGYTF.

The chain has TRBV5-1 and TRBJ2-7; 8 bases agree with TRBD1. Trimming took 1 base from V and 0 from J; bases not matched to a gene: 9. The CDR3 spans 17 residues. Germline V gene data show CDR1 as SGHRS and CDR2 as YFSETQ. The CDR3 sequence: CASSLHGQGTLSYEQYF. CDR3 DNA sequence: TGCGCCAGCAGCTTGCATGGACAGGGAACGCTCTCCTACGAGCAGTACTTC.

The sample holds a few counts of this clonotype. This rearrangement joins TRBV20-1 to TRBJ2-3; 7 bases match TRBD2. Per the germline V gene, CDR1 is DFQATT and CDR2 is SNEGSKA (reference sequence). The CDR3 consists of 17 residues. V was clipped by 0 bases and J by 1 base; unmatched bases: 10. DNA for the CDR3: TGCAGTGCTAGAGACCCCTCTGGTCGGGGGGGCACAGATACGCAGTATTTT. Translated, it gives CSARDPSGRGGTDTQYF.

V gene TRBV7-2 combines with J gene TRBJ2-1; D is uncertain. The CDR3 sequence is 14 residues long. Germline V gene sequence: CDR1 SGHTA, CDR2 FQGNSA. The V gene lost 1 base and the J gene lost 5 bases, with 9 bases spanning the gap. CDR3 DNA sequence: TGTGCCAGCAGCTTAGATGCAGTTAACAATGAGCAGTTCTTC. Protein sequence: CASSLDAVNNEQFF.

The chain has TRBV5-1 and TRBJ2-4; D gene uncertain. The J call is uncertain, as TRBJ2-7 better fits the DNA end. This CDR3 contains 13 residues. The germline CDR1 and CDR2 sequences are SGHRS and YFSETQ. CDR3 nucleotides: TGCGCCAGCAGCTTTGAAGATTTCCACGAGCAGTACTTC. Its translation is CASSFEDFHEQYF.